Here is one TCR beta chain with its context. Sequencing used immunoSEQ multiplex PCR; TCRdb keeps in-frame clones, though not all of them. The sample has 200,000 to 250,000 clones, about 90% seen once. This CDR3 has 13 residues. The V gene end was trimmed by 8 bases and the J gene end by 5 bases; junction bases not matched to a gene: 5. The germline V gene has CDR1 MNHEY and CDR2 SVGAGI. This sample stems from a study of blood T cell repertoires in COVID-19. It was within 2 weeks before study entry that exposed participants met a COVID-19 case. The receptor comes from a man aged 25 to 40 who had been exposed to COVID-19. The sample comprised PBMCs or T cells enriched from blood (not recorded which). V is TRBV6-5 and J is TRBJ2-1; 8 nucleotides match TRBD1. The CDR3 loop reads CASRTGWDNEQFF. In DNA, the CDR3 is TGTGCCAGCCGGACAGGGTGGGACAATGAGCAGTTCTTC.